The rows below give T cell receptor beta chains drawn from one sample of a study of T cell clonotyping in hematopoietic cell transplantation. Generated by immunoSEQ multiplex PCR, the TCRdb table keeps only in-frame clones and is missing some. This sample has 12,000 to 15,000 clones, with approximately 90% found just once. The sample here was PBMCs, taken 100 days after allogeneic stem cell transplant. The receptors were sampled from a male patient aged 45 to 59 who had an allogeneic stem cell transplant from an unrelated donor, so T cells may come from the graft donor. Some clones in this sample may be carry-over from other donors' samples. Both conserved end residues are part of each CDR3.

V	J	CDR3
TRBV4-1	TRBJ1-4	CASSRTGTPNEKLFF
TRBV5-1	TRBJ1-2	CASSLIDSSYGYTF
TRBV7-9	TRBJ1-3	CASSPRWAVTGNTIYF
TRBV5-1	TRBJ1-1	CASQLEQENTEAFF
TRBV5-6	TRBJ2-3	CASSPSGRGIDTQYF
TRBV6-5	TRBJ1-1	CASRPRGGWSTEAFF
TRBV7-2	TRBJ2-1	CASSLDNEQFF
TRBV5-1	TRBJ2-7	CASSLVQAFGHEQYF
TRBV5-1	TRBJ2-7	CASSLTGTSDEQYF
TRBV19	TRBJ1-1	CASRPYPQWGSTEAFF
TRBV4-2	TRBJ1-1	CASSQVIGLQSTEAFF
TRBV11-2	TRBJ2-3	CASSLTGTSGRAGTDTQYF
TRBV7-3	TRBJ1-1	CASSLSGRLNTEAFF
TRBV7-9	TRBJ1-1	CASEGRVEAFF
TRBV4-2	TRBJ2-1	CASSQDVAHSYNEQFF
TRBV19	TRBJ2-3	CASSIGSGGHSRTDTQYF
TRBV7-9	TRBJ1-3	CASSLGHPGNTIYF
TRBV5-1	TRBJ1-2	CASTNQEPGFGYTF
TRBV7-2	TRBJ2-7	CASSPRTGADYEQYF
TRBV5-1	TRBJ2-7	CASSLNPGSTYEQYF
TRBV5-6	TRBJ1-5	CASSPRGGGGQPQHF
TRBV7-2	TRBJ2-5	CASSLGLAGGPETQYF
TRBV30	TRBJ1-4	CAWTGEKRKLELFF
TRBV16	TRBJ1-1	CASSQTRMNTEAFF
TRBV7-9	TRBJ1-5	CASSLTGGSSPQHF
TRBV9	TRBJ2-6	CASSSGSGANVLTF
TRBV6-5	TRBJ1-1	CASSYLPGMNTEAFF
TRBV30	TRBJ2-2	CAWSPTTGNTGELFF
TRBV5-4	TRBJ1-1	CASSPTRNTEAFF
TRBV4-2	TRBJ2-2	CASSQGMYTGELFF
TRBV11-2	TRBJ1-1	CASSPLSEAFF
TRBV5-1	TRBJ2-3	CASSLMGRSDTQYF
TRBV30	TRBJ2-3	CAWRERTGSKDTQYF
TRBV11-2	TRBJ2-7	CASSLDRGGFHEQYF
TRBV28	TRBJ1-1	CASSLLGGRGGEAFF
TRBV6-1	TRBJ2-7	CASSERRTRGSYEQYF
TRBV29-1	TRBJ2-7	CSAEGQGVPYEQYF
TRBV12-5	TRBJ2-7	CATGQASSYEQYF
TRBV7-2	TRBJ2-5	CASSFMSTGETQYF